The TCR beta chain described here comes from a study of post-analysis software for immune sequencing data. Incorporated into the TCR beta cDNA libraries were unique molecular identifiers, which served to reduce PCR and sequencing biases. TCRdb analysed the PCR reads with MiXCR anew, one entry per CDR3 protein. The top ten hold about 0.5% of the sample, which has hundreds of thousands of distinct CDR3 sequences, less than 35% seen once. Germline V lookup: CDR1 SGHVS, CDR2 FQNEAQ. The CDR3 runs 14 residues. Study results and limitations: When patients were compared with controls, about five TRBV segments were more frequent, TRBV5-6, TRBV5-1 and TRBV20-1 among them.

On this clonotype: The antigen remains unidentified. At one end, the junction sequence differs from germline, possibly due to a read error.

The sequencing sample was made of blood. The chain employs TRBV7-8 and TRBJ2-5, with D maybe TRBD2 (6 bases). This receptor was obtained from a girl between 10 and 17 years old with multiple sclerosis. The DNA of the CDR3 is TGTGCCTGCAGCCCCGATGCGGGAAGCGAGACCCAGTACTTC. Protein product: CACSPDAGSETQYF.